This TCR beta chain was identified in a study of T cell responses to AZD1222 COVID-19 vaccine. The study, taken as a whole, reports: Breadth and depth of Spike-specific TCRs rose after two AZD1222 doses. Variant regions that are unmutated are reportedly the target of nearly half of spike-specific TCRs. Donors were chiefly white British, with a greater number of females, and clonal diversity was perhaps underestimated. Only after the peak T cell response were repertoires sampled.

Germline CDR1 reads SGDLS; CDR2 reads YYNGEE. Trimming left V 0 bases short and J 1 base short, with 5 bases between. This CDR3 has 15 amino acids. Turning to this clone: Its target is not known.

The data were produced by immunoSEQ multiplex PCR, yet TCRdb's version contains in-frame clones alone and is incomplete. This sample yields some 130,000 clones, of which approximately 84% are seen a single time; 20% to 25% belongs to the top ten. J is TRBJ2-6 and V is TRBV9; D call uncertain. This clonotype was obtained from an adult in good health. The material was peripheral blood, obtained on day 0 of AZD1222 vaccination. CDR3 region: CASSVVGSGANVLTF. In nucleotides, the CDR3 is TGTGCCAGCAGCGTAGTAGGATCTGGGGCCAACGTCCTGACTTTC.